This T cell receptor (beta chain) emerged from a study of cytomegalovirus exposure and HLA in healthy donors (dated by TCRdb to 2015 to 2018). Regarding the complete study: An earlier analysis of under 600 of the donors reported more than 250 Gb of sequence data and 117 million unique TCR beta sequences from some 180 million T cells. Alongside the repertoire data, information on donor age, sex, ethnicity and CMV serostatus was compiled. Several DR-DQ haplotypes were treated as single units for association and clustering because of strong linkage in the cohort. In a later analysis, previously published TCR beta repertoires from some 640 donors were re-analyzed and high-resolution HLA genotyping was added so that TCR occurrence patterns could be studied. The study was designed to test whether signatures of past pathogen exposure could be identified by cataloging public T cell receptors. Genome-wide SNP genotypes for about 55% of the 666 donors were used in a later genetic analysis, which treated that subset as a discovery cohort. Class I and class II HLA loci were covered by the typing at four-digit resolution. The number of donors typed differed by locus, with roughly 620-630 for A, B, C, DRB1 and DQB1, about 500 for DQA1, 600 to 610 for DPA1, and around 450 for DPB1. Using immunosequencing, the study profiled T cell repertoires from 500 to 800 subjects and related those repertoires to cytomegalovirus serostatus. To predict cytomegalovirus infection status, the study brought together high-throughput TCR immunosequencing, statistical association of individual TCRs with disease status, and machine learning. Among over 350 genotyped donors of the cohort, an average of approximately 250,000 unique TCR beta nucleotide sequences were sequenced per donor, roughly a sixth of them non-productive. Of the approximately 370 genotyped donors, approximately 80% were placed in the genetic ancestry cluster associated with self-reported Caucasian donors. An earlier analysis of 587 of the donors used high-throughput TCR beta sequencing to judge whether each TCR beta V gene segment behaved as functional or pseudogenic. The later analysis used no new phenotypic data to find candidate immune exposures, relying instead on TCR beta sequences and their occurrence across donors. In addition to the first cohort of approximately 670 subjects, a separate validation cohort of some 120 different subjects was used. Roughly 300 gigabases of sequencing data and 70 million to 95 million unique TCR sequences made up an early release that covered 500 to 650 HLA-typed donors. All discovery cohort repertoires had been generated on a single sequencing platform. Overall results and qualifications from the work: A later analysis reported that several top co-occurrence clusters appeared linked to parvovirus B19, influenza, CMV and Epstein-Barr virus. In vitro tests confirmed that a few of the cytomegalovirus-associated TCR beta chains recognize cytomegalovirus antigens. In a later analysis, around 15,000 TCR beta sequences were associated with specific HLA alleles at a false discovery rate of 0.05. Most TCR sequences were seen in very few donors, while some public TCRs were found in many individuals. A further reported finding was that TCR beta sequences accurately predicted the HLA-A and HLA-B alleles for most subjects in the first cohort. For the cohort, immune exposure information was limited to CMV serostatus. The classifier was reported to diagnose cytomegalovirus status with high specificity and sensitivity in both the original and validation cohorts. Compared with equally common non-associated chains, HLA-associated TCR beta chains in a later analysis were more clonally expanded and had lower generation probabilities. The authors suggested that the approach could potentially be generalized to other disease states and immunological phenotypes. A cluster of highly shared sequence variants was judged likely to be a technical artifact of the sequencing pipeline. According to a later genetic analysis, donors in an Asian-associated ancestry cluster had fewer N-insertions in productive TCRs than the approximately 700-donor mean. The 87-base-pair reads could not distinguish some IMGT-functional V segments, including TRBV6-2 and TRBV6-3, so those segments were excluded. In an earlier analysis of some 640 of the donors, most TCR beta V segments were observed in productive rearrangements about 87% or about 30% of the time, broadly matching IMGT annotations. In this cohort, only TCR beta chains were sequenced, and detectable features were limited by the absence of alpha or paired-chain data. The presence/absence analyses assumed that sequencing depth was roughly uniform across donors, and that assumption may not be true. Strong co-occurrence of HLA alleles, especially DR and DQ, made assigning TCR associations to individual alleles difficult. Because counts were too low, 15 or so rarely observed V segments, including chromosome 9 orphons, were excluded from the earlier analysis of 587 of the donors. Because HLA typing was missing for some donors at each locus, association tests included only the typed subset. Linkage disequilibrium might explain the correlated functional status among segregating V segments, but an unknown experimental factor could not be excluded. In a later analysis, TCR association rates were found to vary across HLA loci, with the most associated TCRs seen for DRB1 alleles and the fewest for HLA-C alleles. The study gave a list of more than 150 TCR beta chains associated with cytomegalovirus. In a later genetic analysis, a missense DCLRE1C variant was associated with V-gene and J-gene trimming of TCR beta chains, and the association was replicated in an independent cohort. Most CMV-associated TCR beta chains appeared to be HLA-restricted in a later analysis, and the HLA associations seemed to be driven largely by CMV exposure.

The CDR3 goes from the cysteine to the phenylalanine over 12 residues. Kept here is only the CDR3 DNA, which spans 36 bases and is read in frame from base 1. V lost 0 bases and J lost 14 bases; the stretch between them is 11 bases long. The germline V gene supplies CDR1 SGHRS and CDR2 YFSETQ. The protocol used for the library was the immunoSEQ multiplex PCR assay. A mixture of 60 forward primers for TCR Vbeta segments and 13 reverse primers for TCR Jbeta segments was used in the multiplex PCR. A multiplex PCR assay on genomic DNA amplified the CDR3 region of rearranged TCR beta genes. Amplified TCR beta libraries were sequenced as 87-base-pair reads on the Illumina HiSeq System. As for how the authors treated the data: A later analysis counted about 80 million unique TCR beta chains across the 700 or so repertoires, and some 11 million of these chains were shared by at least two donors. To remove PCR and sequencing errors, raw reads were error-corrected and collapsed into unique sequences using a nearest-neighbor algorithm that merged closely related sequences. Alignment of CDR3 sequences to IMGT reference sequences was used to assign V, D and J gene segments. For a sequence to be retained, at least a six-nucleotide match to both a V gene segment and a J gene segment was required. A rearrangement counted as productive if the CDR3 had no stop codons and remained in frame with V and J, and every other rearrangement counted as non-productive. CDR3 was defined according to IMGT convention as the region running from the second conserved V-encoded cysteine to the conserved J-encoded phenylalanine. In an earlier analysis of roughly 580 of the donors, sequences lacking an unambiguous match to a single V gene segment were excluded. An earlier analysis of 500 to 600 of the donors classified V segments as functional when productive rearrangements were above 56.7% and as segregating when the standard deviation between donors was above 5%. A statistical classification framework was developed to diagnose cytomegalovirus status using the catalog of TCR beta chain sequences. In a later analysis, V and J genes were assigned by comparing TCR nucleotide sequences against IMGT/GENE-DB human TR gene sequences. A later analysis assigned CDR3 sequences and most-parsimonious VDJ recombination scenarios with the TCRdist pipeline. In a later analysis, each TCR beta chain was defined by its CDR3 amino acid sequence together with its V-gene family, and reads lacking a unique V-gene family were excluded. In a later analysis, 450 to 600 highly shared, low-generation-probability nucleotide sequences were removed to address suspected cross-contamination and a sequencing artifact. In a later analysis, a clonal expansion index for each public chain was calculated from normalized within-repertoire ranks of inferred template counts. In a later analysis, generation probabilities were computed using a VDJ recombination model fitted to out-of-frame rearrangements, and the results were checked against IGoR. A later analysis scored TCR-TCR, TCR-HLA and TCR-CMV co-occurrence with hypergeometric tests, applying a repertoire-size bias correction to TCR pairs. A later analysis estimated false discovery rates by permuting HLA or CMV assignments 20 times. In a later analysis, co-occurring TCRs were grouped using DBSCAN, with TCRdist sequence similarity added in when clustering inside HLA-allele-positive subsets. Co-occurrence clustering excluded repertoires with fewer than 30,000 or more than 120,000 public chains, plus five with anomalous nucleotide sharing. In its TCRdb copy, this immuneACCESS table keeps in-frame sequences only and misses some clones. Where compared with another copy, unresolved V genes explain less than half of these, and the others have no known cause. That table furnishes V, J and clone size, whereas the DNA furnished D and trimming. This sample lists around 130,000 clones; approximately 80% were detected once. Of the sample, around 1.5% is held by the ten largest clones.

The cohort comprised some 730 healthy bone marrow donors. Cohort members were all nominally healthy when sampled, although unrecorded immune exposures were likely present. The donor was CMV seronegative and was included in the group of over 300 seronegative cohort members. A peripheral blood sample was provided by each donor, and peripheral blood mononuclear cells were used for TCR beta sequencing. The Qiagen DNeasy Blood Extraction Kit was used to extract genomic DNA from the blood cell samples. A single count supports this clone. What antigen it recognizes has not been identified. Base qualities are not provided; no much larger clone lies one nucleotide away.

The TCR comes from a woman aged 18-35 years in good health and CMV-seronegative. Sequenced material: PBMCs. The chain was built from TRBV5-1 and TRBJ1-4, with no D gene named confidently. The bases are TGCGCCAGCAGCTTGGATCCGGAGTTTCTGTTTTTT. Translated, it reads CASSLDPEFLFF.